These 24 T cell receptor beta chains share one sample of origin, sequenced in a study of blood T cell repertoires in COVID-19. Using immunoSEQ multiplex PCR, the repertoire was profiled, and TCRdb retains in-frame clones only, with some absent. The data contain 160,000 or so clones, over 85% of them seen just once; the ten biggest clones take up about a sixth. Sequencing used peripheral blood. These receptor sequences come from a man between 60 and 75 years old with active or convalescent COVID-19.

The chain uses TRBV4-1 and TRBJ2-1, with 9 bases lining up with TRBD1. Germline V gene sequence: CDR1 MGHRA, CDR2 YSYEKL. With 1 base clipped from V and 2 bases from J, the junction kept 6 bases outside the gene matches. The CDR3 sequence is 17 residues long. The CDR3 DNA follows: TGCGCCAGCAGCCAAGGGGGCGGGACAGGGCCCTACAATGAGCAGTTCTTC. Amino acid sequence: CASSQGGGTGPYNEQFF.

The V call is TRBV21-1, the J call TRBJ2-7; TRBD1 was called by the table and not checked on the DNA. TRBV21-1 is a pseudogene. The CDR3 length is 13 residues. In nucleotides, the CDR3 is TGTGCCAGCACGCGGGACAGGGTCTACGAGCAGTACTTC. Protein product: CASTRDRVYEQYF.

V usage is TRBV6-5 and J usage is TRBJ2-3; D unclear. Germline V CDR1 and CDR2: MNHEY, SVGAGI. V shed 8 bases and J shed 4 bases, with 13 bases lying between them. The CDR3 runs 13 residues. The CDR3, as DNA: TGTGCCAGCGTGACTGCTCGGGCAGATACGCAGTATTTT. This translates into CASVTARADTQYF.

The chain employs TRBV27 and TRBJ1-5, with D maybe TRBD1 (6 bases). The CDR3 runs to 15 residues. Germline CDR1 is MNHEY and CDR2 is SMNVEV (reference sequence). Trimming shortened V by 5 bases and J by 1 base, and 12 bases separated the two germline ends. The CDR3 DNA sequence: TGTGCCAGCAGTCCTCGGGGGGCAAGCAATCAGCCCCAGCATTTT. Amino acids: CASSPRGASNQPQHF.

The chain employs TRBV7-6 and TRBJ1-5; tentative D call: TRBD1 (6 bases). The CDR3 has 13 residues. V dropped 5 bases and J dropped 3 bases, with 8 bases sitting between them. Germline V lookup: CDR1 SGHVS, CDR2 FNYEAQ. For the CDR3, the DNA is TGTGCCAGCAGCCCAGGGGTCAATCAGCCCCAGCATTTT. Translated, it gives CASSPGVNQPQHF.

This sequence joins TRBV6-5 and TRBJ2-7; D is perhaps TRBD2 (5 bases). The V gene's germline CDR1 is MNHEY and CDR2 SVGAGI. V lost 2 bases to trimming and J lost 5 bases, with 10 bases between them. The CDR3 is 13 amino acids. The CDR3 here is CASSYREEDEQYF. The DNA for the CDR3 is TGTGCCAGCAGTTACCGCGAGGAGGACGAGCAGTACTTC.

The chain is built from TRBV6-5 and TRBJ1-5, with 9 bases identical to TRBD1. The V gene end was trimmed by 6 bases and the J gene end by 2 bases; junction bases not matched to a gene: 5. Germline values: CDR1 MNHEY, CDR2 SVGAGI. The CDR3 is 15 residues long. The CDR3 sequence: CASRLGQGGNQPQHF. The CDR3 DNA sequence: TGTGCCAGCAGATTGGGACAGGGAGGCAATCAGCCCCAGCATTTT.

V is TRBV21-1 and J is TRBJ1-2; the D call TRBD1 from the table was never checked on the DNA. TRBV21-1 is a pseudogene locus. The length of the CDR3 is 18 residues. The CDR3 nucleotides are TGTGCCAGCAGCAAAGAGGTCTCGGGACAGCTAACTAGATATGGCTACACCTTC. Encoded protein: CASSKEVSGQLTRYGYTF.

V gene TRBV13 combines with J gene TRBJ2-2; no definite D call. In germline, CDR1 is PRHDT, CDR2 FYEKMQ (reference sequence). V lost 1 base and J lost 1, with 4 bases in between. This CDR3 contains 14 residues. Written as DNA, the CDR3 is TGTGCCAGCAGCTTAGCAGGGAACACCGGGGAGCTGTTTTTT. This gives the protein CASSLAGNTGELFF.

The chain recombines TRBV5-1 with TRBJ1-2; 8 nucleotides line up with TRBD1. Germline V gives CDR1 SGHRS, CDR2 YFSETQ. V lost 2 bases and J lost 1; bases outside the gene matches: 1. This CDR3 spans 14 amino acids. The CDR3, as DNA: TGCGCCAGCAGCTTACAGGGGGGTAACTATGGCTACACCTTC. Residues: CASSLQGGNYGYTF.

The chain couples TRBV10-1 to TRBJ2-3, with 8 bases identical to TRBD2. This CDR3 contains 14 residues. Germline-derived CDR1 and CDR2 are WNHNN and SYGVQD (reference sequence). Unmatched junction bases numbered 3, after V lost 3 bases and J lost 4 bases. CDR3 nucleotides: TGCGCCAGCAGTGATAGAGCGGGGGCAGATACGCAGTATTTT. It codes for CASSDRAGADTQYF.

This clone came up a few times. The V gene is TRBV2, the J gene TRBJ1-5; possibly TRBD1 for D (5 bases). The V gene lost 6 bases and the J gene lost 6 bases, with 15 bases spanning the gap. This CDR3 has 14 residues. Germline CDR1 is SNHLY and CDR2 is FYNNEI. Written as DNA, the CDR3 is TGTGCCAGCAGGACTCCGGGGGGGGGTCAGCCCCAGCATTTT. It translates to CASRTPGGGQPQHF.

This chain connects TRBV7-2 to TRBJ1-2; D uncertain. The CDR3 length is 12 residues. Germline V CDR1 and CDR2: SGHTA, FQGNSA. The V end was cut by 4 bases, the J end by 8 bases, with 11 bases between. This CDR3 reads CASSSGGGGYTF. The CDR3 DNA reads as TGTGCCAGCAGCTCAGGTGGAGGAGGCTACACCTTC.

The rearrangement uses TRBV10-2 and TRBJ1-5, with D maybe TRBD1 (5 bases). The CDR3 has 12 amino acids. Germline assignment: CDR1 WSHSY and CDR2 SAAADI. V lost 4 bases and J lost 6, with 7 bases in between. CDR3 in amino acids: CASSVGVQPQHF. The CDR3, as DNA: TGCGCCAGCAGTGTAGGGGTTCAGCCCCAGCATTTT.

The rearrangement joins TRBV5-4 to TRBJ1-2; TRBD1 agrees at 11 bases. Germline CDR1 and CDR2: SGHNT and YYREEE (reference sequence). The CDR3 has 15 residues. Germline trimming cut 2 bases from V and 8 bases from J; bases unmatched to any gene: 8. CDR3 sequence (DNA): TGTGCCAGCAGCTTTTGGGACAGGGGGGTACTAGGCTACACCTTC. Translation: CASSFWDRGVLGYTF.

V usage is TRBV6-4 and J usage is TRBJ1-2; no reliable D call. The V gene's germline CDR1 is MRHNA and CDR2 SNTAGT. The CDR3 covers 13 residues. The V end lost 2 bases, the J end lost 4 bases, and 8 bases lay between the germline ends. The CDR3 nucleotides read TGTGCCAGCAGTGACGAGGCCGGCTATGGCTACACCTTC. Translation: CASSDEAGYGYTF.

This chain links TRBV29-1 with TRBJ1-2; D perhaps matches TRBD1 (6 bases). The germline V and J ends were trimmed by 0 bases and 5 bases, with 13 bases remaining between them. This CDR3 is 14 amino acids long. Germline V gives CDR1 SQVTM, CDR2 ANQGSEA. The CDR3 region has the DNA TGCAGCGTTGAAGATCCGGGGACAAATTATGGCTACACCTTC. Its translation is CSVEDPGTNYGYTF.

The V call is TRBV5-4, the J call TRBJ1-4; a weak D match, TRBD1 (6 bases). Germline V gene data show CDR1 as SGHNT and CDR2 as YYREEE (reference sequence). V lost 2 bases, J lost 4 bases, and 15 bases lay in between. The CDR3 loop spans 16 amino acids. The CDR3 DNA sequence: TGTGCCAGCAGCTTAGGTTTTGGACAGAATAATGAAAAACTGTTTTTT. It codes for CASSLGFGQNNEKLFF.

The V call is TRBV19, the J call TRBJ2-2; 7 positions match TRBD1. The CDR3 extends over 14 amino acids. The V gene end was trimmed by 6 bases and the J gene end by 7 bases; junction bases not matched to a gene: 8. CDR1 is LNHDA, CDR2 SQIVND, per germline (reference sequence). CDR3: CASRTTGYDGELFF. In DNA form, the CDR3 reads TGTGCCAGTAGGACGACAGGGTATGACGGGGAGCTGTTTTTT.

The rearrangement uses TRBV4-1 and TRBJ2-6, with D unclear. The ends were cut back, 3 bases at V and 1 base at J, with 13 bases in the middle. The CDR3 has 17 residues. CDR1 and CDR2 (germline): MGHRA, YSYEKL. Here the CDR3 reads CASSHSGLESGANVLTF. The CDR3 nucleotides read TGCGCCAGCAGCCACAGTGGGCTGGAATCTGGGGCCAACGTCCTGACTTTC.

The chain combines TRBV10-3 with TRBJ1-5, with D unresolved. This CDR3 is 11 amino acids long. Trimming shortened V by 10 bases and J by 2 bases, and 6 bases separated the two germline ends. The germline CDR1 and CDR2 sequences are ENHRY and SYGVKD. The CDR3 protein is CATGGNQPQHF. For the CDR3, the DNA is TGTGCCACCGGGGGCAATCAGCCCCAGCATTTT.

The V and J genes are TRBV25-1 and TRBJ1-1, with D perhaps matching TRBD1 (6 bases). Germline values: CDR1 MGHDK, CDR2 SYGVNS. The CDR3 is made up of 12 amino acids. The V end was cut by 10 bases, the J end by 0 bases, with 9 bases between. CDR3 nucleotide sequence: TGTGCCACCACAGGGATGAACACTGAAGCTTTCTTT. Encoded protein: CATTGMNTEAFF. Using reference TRBV25-1 and TRBJ1-1 for the parts outside the CDR3, the full variable domain is EADIYQTPRYLVIGTGKKITLECSQTMGHDKMYWYQQDPGMELHLIHYSYGVNSTEKGDLSSESTVSRIRTEHFPLTLESARPSHTSQYLCATTGMNTEAFFGQGTRLTVV.

The gene calls are TRBV28 and TRBJ1-1, with TRBD1 identical over 8 bases. This CDR3 has 14 amino acids. V lost 4 bases to trimming and J lost 3 bases; unmatched junction nucleotides: 4. The germline V gene has CDR1 MDHEN and CDR2 SYDVKM. The CDR3 DNA follows: TGTGCCAGCAGTTACTCGACAGGGGACACTGAAGCTTTCTTT. The encoded protein is CASSYSTGDTEAFF.

The chain has TRBV4-2 and TRBJ1-4; the D gene is possibly TRBD1 (6 bases). V lost 2 bases and J lost 5, with 9 bases in between. Germline V gives CDR1 LGHNA, CDR2 YNFKEQ. CDR3 size: 14 residues. CDR3 DNA sequence: TGTGCCAGCAGCCAAAACAGGGTCAATGAAAAACTGTTTTTT. It specifies CASSQNRVNEKLFF.